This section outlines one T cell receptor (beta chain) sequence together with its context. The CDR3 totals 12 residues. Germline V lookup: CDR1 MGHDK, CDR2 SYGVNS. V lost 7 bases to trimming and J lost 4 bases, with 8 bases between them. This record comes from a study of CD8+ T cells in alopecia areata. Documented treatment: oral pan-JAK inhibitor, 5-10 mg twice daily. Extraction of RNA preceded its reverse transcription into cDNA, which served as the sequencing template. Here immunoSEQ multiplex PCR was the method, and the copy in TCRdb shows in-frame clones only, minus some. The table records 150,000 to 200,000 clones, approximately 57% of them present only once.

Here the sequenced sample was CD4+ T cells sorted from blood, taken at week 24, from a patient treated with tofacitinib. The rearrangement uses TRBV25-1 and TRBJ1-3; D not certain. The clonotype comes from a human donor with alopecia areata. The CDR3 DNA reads TGTGCCAGCAACGGGAACGGAAACACCATATATTTT. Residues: CASNGNGNTIYF.